The rows below give T cell receptor beta chains drawn from one sample of a study of T cell responses to AZD1222 COVID-19 vaccine. Measured with immunoSEQ multiplex PCR; TCRdb has only the in-frame clones, and not every one. The table shows around 140,000 clones, with more than 80% occurring only once. The sequencing here drew on peripheral blood, taken on day 0 of MenACWY control vaccination. These TCRs come from an adult in good health. Both conserved end residues are part of each CDR3. Each record gives: D gene, clone size, V gene, J gene, CDR3 DNA, CDR3 protein. A D gene is named only where the DNA matches it firmly. Rows may omit the clone size; those that give it use once, few, many or a size class.

d_gene: NA; abundance: NA; v_gene: TRBV25-1; j_gene: TRBJ1-6; CDR3nt: TGTGCCAGCAGTCCATACAGGGAGGCGAGATCACCCCTCCACTTT; CDR3aa: CASSPYREARSPLHF
d_gene: NA; abundance: NA; v_gene: TRBV2; j_gene: TRBJ1-2; CDR3nt: TGTGCCAGCAGTGAAGCGGGGCAGAACTATGGCTACACCTTC; CDR3aa: CASSEAGQNYGYTF
d_gene: NA; abundance: NA; v_gene: TRBV5-6; j_gene: TRBJ2-7; CDR3nt: TGTGCCAGCAGCCCGGCCGGGGAGCAATACGAGCAGTACTTC; CDR3aa: CASSPAGEQYEQYF
d_gene: NA; abundance: NA; v_gene: TRBV27; j_gene: TRBJ2-7; CDR3nt: TGTGCCAGCAGTTTATCCGGTGGGCGGGGCCGGGCCTACGAGCAGTACTTC; CDR3aa: CASSLSGGRGRAYEQYF
d_gene: NA; abundance: NA; v_gene: TRBV7-6; j_gene: TRBJ1-1; CDR3nt: TGTGCCAGCAGCTTACAGGTAAACACTGAAGCTTTCTTT; CDR3aa: CASSLQVNTEAFF
d_gene: NA; abundance: NA; v_gene: TRBV7-2; j_gene: TRBJ1-5; CDR3nt: TGTGCCAGCAGCTTAAAGGGGGATCAGCCCCAGCATTTT; CDR3aa: CASSLKGDQPQHF
d_gene: TRBD1; abundance: NA; v_gene: TRBV5-1; j_gene: TRBJ1-1; CDR3nt: TGCGCCAGCAGCCGGGACAGCCGGCGGATGAACACTGAAGCTTTCTTT; CDR3aa: CASSRDSRRMNTEAFF
d_gene: NA; abundance: NA; v_gene: TRBV28; j_gene: TRBJ2-2; CDR3nt: TGTGCCAGCGGGCCACGGGAGCTGTTTTTT; CDR3aa: CASGPRELFF
d_gene: TRBD1; abundance: NA; v_gene: TRBV14; j_gene: TRBJ2-7; CDR3nt: TGTGCCAGCAGCCGGGGGACAGGTTCTGGTCGGGAGCAGTACTTC; CDR3aa: CASSRGTGSGREQYF
d_gene: NA; abundance: NA; v_gene: TRBV27; j_gene: TRBJ2-5; CDR3nt: TGTGCCAGCAGCAAGCGGCTGCCTCAAGAGACCCAGTACTTC; CDR3aa: CASSKRLPQETQYF
d_gene: TRBD2; abundance: NA; v_gene: TRBV5-1; j_gene: TRBJ2-2; CDR3nt: TGCGCCAGCAGCCCAACTAGCGGGAGAAACACCGGGGAGCTGTTTTTT; CDR3aa: CASSPTSGRNTGELFF
d_gene: TRBD1; abundance: once; v_gene: TRBV5-1; j_gene: TRBJ1-5; CDR3nt: TGCGCCAGCAGCGAGACAGGGGACCAGCCCCAGCATTTT; CDR3aa: CASSETGDQPQHF
d_gene: TRBD1; abundance: once; v_gene: TRBV7-2; j_gene: TRBJ1-1; CDR3nt: TGTGCCAGCAGCAATTCGTGGGACAGGGGGACTGAAGCTTTCTTT; CDR3aa: CASSNSWDRGTEAFF
d_gene: NA; abundance: NA; v_gene: TRBV6-5; j_gene: TRBJ1-2; CDR3nt: TGTGCCAGCACCGAGGGTGGGGGGCTGTATGGCTACACCTTC; CDR3aa: CASTEGGGLYGYTF
d_gene: NA; abundance: NA; v_gene: TRBV4-3; j_gene: TRBJ2-7; CDR3nt: TGCGCCAGCAGCCAAGTTGCATCCGCCTACGAGCAGTACTTC; CDR3aa: CASSQVASAYEQYF
d_gene: TRBD1; abundance: NA; v_gene: TRBV5-6; j_gene: TRBJ1-3; CDR3nt: TGTGCCAGCAGCTTGGAGGGACAGGGGCGACTGAGCTCTGGAAACACCATATATTTT; CDR3aa: CASSLEGQGRLSSGNTIYF
d_gene: NA; abundance: NA; v_gene: TRBV5-1; j_gene: TRBJ1-2; CDR3nt: TGCGCCAGCAGCCAAGGGACCGGCCCCGACTATGGCTACACCTTC; CDR3aa: CASSQGTGPDYGYTF
d_gene: NA; abundance: NA; v_gene: TRBV3-1/TRBV3-2; j_gene: TRBJ2-5; CDR3nt: TGTGCCAGCAGCCAAATGGGCGGAGGACAAGAGACCCAGTACTTC; CDR3aa: CASSQMGGGQETQYF